This record looks at one T cell receptor (beta chain) sequence and its context. Its antigen is currently unknown. The record originates from a study of T cell repertoires in cytomegalovirus infection. This CDR3 is 15 amino acids long. V lost 0 bases, J lost 3 bases, and 11 bases lay in between. In germline, CDR1 is SGHRS, CDR2 YFSETQ. MiXCR was run by TCRdb on the reads, yielding one entry per CDR3 protein. The sample records about 190,000 distinct CDR3 sequences, about 30% being singletons. Broader study findings: Dominating the ex vivo response were TCR beta clonotypes that were CMV-specific and HLA-C-restricted.

This chain connects TRBV5-1 to TRBJ2-3, with D uncertain. Material: PBMCs. This receptor was identified in a human donor in good health (CMV status not recorded). Some clones in this sample may be carry-over from other donors' samples. The CDR3 sequence is CASSLGTVGTDTQYF. The CDR3 DNA reads TGCGCCAGCAGCTTGGGCACAGTAGGGACAGATACGCAGTATTTT.